This TCR beta chain was observed in a study of blood T cell repertoires in COVID-19 (dated by TCRdb to 2020 to 2021). Study-level background: Samples covering the acute and convalescent phases of COVID-19 were provided by collaborators in the United States, Italy and Spain. Samples came from the ongoing ImmuneRACE study (first 160 participants) plus 1,254 subjects from 6 global collaborators. Deeply sampled blood TCRbeta repertoires from subjects exposed to, actively infected with, or recovered from COVID-19 were included in the dataset. The prospective study material was composed of cDNA or gDNA derived from T cells, B-cell-depleted T cells, or PBMCs. The repertoires were released in a freely available public database meant as a resource for research on the immune response to SARS-CoV-2. Where available, HLA class I and class II types were obtained from metadata supplied by the sample provider rather than from assay-based typing. The sample metadata nearly always contained a de-identified subject ID, COVID-19 status, age in years and sex.

TCRbeta CDR3 regions were amplified from genomic DNA using the immunoSEQ Assay, a bias-controlled multiplex PCR. In the original analysis: The number of nucleated cells in each sample was estimated from the amplification of reference gene primers within the assay. To quantify the absolute abundance of each unique TCRbeta CDR3 rearrangement, sequence reads were collapsed and filtered. For each sample, productive Simpson clonality was calculated by taking the square root of Simpson's diversity index across productive rearrangements. TCRdb took over this immuneACCESS table, retaining in-frame rearrangements with V and J assigned. Such tables are incomplete; in checked studies, under half of the missing clones stem from an unresolved V gene, and the remainder is unexplained. That table gives V, J and clone size, and the DNA gave D and trimming. The sample table lists roughly 120,000 clones, about four fifths of them with a count of one. The ten most abundant clones make up more than 9% of the sample.

The germline V gene yields SGHTA for CDR1 and FQGNSA for CDR2. The CDR3 starts with the cysteine, ends with the phenylalanine, and has 15 residues. Only the CDR3 DNA stays, 45 bases, in frame from base 1. The trim is 3 bases for V and 6 bases for J, with a gap of 15 bases between the germline ends. The collaborating institutions used their own protocols to collect whole blood in K2EDTA tubes. For TCRbeta analysis, collaborator samples were shipped as frozen whole blood, as isolated PBMCs, or as DNA extracted from either sample type. Points the paper makes about the study in general: The quantity of clinical and demographic metadata differed by source and by participant and was supplied without curation.

Note on this clone: Its antigen specificity is not known. No clone much larger than this one lies a single base away; base qualities are absent.

This chain is built from TRBV7-2 and TRBJ1-5; D gene: possibly TRBD1, on 5 matching bases. The clonotype was recovered from a woman in her fifties or sixties with acute or convalescent COVID-19. The sample taken for sequencing was peripheral blood. CDR3 loop: CASSFEAGRRQPQHF. The nucleotide sequence is given as TGTGCCAGCAGCTTTGAGGCAGGGAGGCGTCAGCCCCAGCATTTT.